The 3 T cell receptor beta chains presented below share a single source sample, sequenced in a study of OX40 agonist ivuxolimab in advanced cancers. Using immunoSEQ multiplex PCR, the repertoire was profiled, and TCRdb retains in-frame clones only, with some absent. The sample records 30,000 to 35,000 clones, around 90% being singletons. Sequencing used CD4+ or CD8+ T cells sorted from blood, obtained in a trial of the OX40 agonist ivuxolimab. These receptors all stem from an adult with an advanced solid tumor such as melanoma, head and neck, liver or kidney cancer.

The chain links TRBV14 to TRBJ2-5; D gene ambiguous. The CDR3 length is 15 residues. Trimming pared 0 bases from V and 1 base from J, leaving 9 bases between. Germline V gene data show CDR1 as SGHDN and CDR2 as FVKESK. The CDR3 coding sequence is TGTGCCAGCAGCCAAGATCTTTGGGGCCAAGAGACCCAGTACTTC. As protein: CASSQDLWGQETQYF.

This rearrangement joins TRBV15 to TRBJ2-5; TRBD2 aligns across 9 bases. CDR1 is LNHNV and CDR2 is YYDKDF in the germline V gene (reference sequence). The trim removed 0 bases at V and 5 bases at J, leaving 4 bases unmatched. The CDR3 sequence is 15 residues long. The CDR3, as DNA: TGTGCCACCAGCAGAGACAAGGCGGGGGGGGAGACCCAGTACTTC. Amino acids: CATSRDKAGGETQYF.

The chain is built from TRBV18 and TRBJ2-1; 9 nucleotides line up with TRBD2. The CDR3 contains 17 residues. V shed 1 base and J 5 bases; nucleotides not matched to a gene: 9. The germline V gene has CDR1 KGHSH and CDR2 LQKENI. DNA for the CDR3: TGTGCCAGCTCACCACTTGCGATAGCGGGAGACAACAATGAGCAGTTCTTC. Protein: CASSPLAIAGDNNEQFF.